This T cell receptor beta chain originates from a study of Ad26.COV2.S vaccination and SARS-CoV-2 variants. Across the study: Donor had been placed in the Ad26.COV2.S arm of the COV1001 trial. Ad26.COV2.S shots went into the muscle once or twice, 56 days apart.

The V gene lost 4 bases and the J gene lost 0 bases, with 25 bases spanning the gap. This CDR3 is built from 20 residues. CDR1 is MNHNS, CDR2 SASEGT, per germline. This clone was counted a single time. Documented treatment: 15 to 20 received Ad26.COV2.S at low or high dose, single or two shots; 5 received placebo; per-sample allocation not given. Day 63 following the first vaccine or placebo injection was when the samples were taken. Method: immunoSEQ multiplex PCR; TCRdb's copy keeps in-frame clones and lacks some. The table lists about 380,000 clones, 83% of them singletons. The material sequenced was peripheral blood, taken in a trial of Ad26.COV2.S vaccine versus placebo. This clonotype was sampled from a person aged 18-60 years who received the Ad26.COV2.S COVID-19 vaccine or a placebo. V gene TRBV6-1 combines with J gene TRBJ2-1, with a possible D match to TRBD1 (6 bases). This CDR3 is CASSAPPGHTRLSSYNEQFF. The CDR3 nucleotides are TGTGCCAGCAGTGCCCCCCCGGGACATACACGCCTGAGCTCCTACAATGAGCAGTTCTTC.